Reported below is one TCR beta chain. This specimen comes from a study of blood T cell repertoires in COVID-19. The wider study: The United States, Italy and Spain were the sources of the acute and convalescent COVID-19 samples. PBMCs, B-cell-depleted T cells, or T cells provided the cDNA or gDNA that made up the material.

Study processing details: Amplification from reference gene primers served as the basis for estimated nucleated cell counts. The method was immunoSEQ multiplex PCR; TCRdb's version includes in-frame clones alone and lacks a portion of them. The V and J calls and clone size come from that table; D and trimming were worked out from the DNA. The repertoire has roughly 68,000 clones, around 88% of them found once; the top ten carry around 6%. The CDR3 totals 15 residues. From germline, CDR1 is MNHNS and CDR2 SASEGT. V lost 1 base, J lost 5 bases, and 1 base stayed unmatched. This receptor was obtained from a woman aged 70 to 79 with acute or convalescent COVID-19. The chain joins TRBV6-1 to TRBJ2-2, with 10 bases fitting TRBD1. Sequencing was performed on peripheral blood. CDR3 sequence reads: CASSEGGQGTGELFF. The CDR3 region has the DNA TGTGCCAGCAGTGAAGGGGGACAGGGGACCGGGGAGCTGTTTTTT.